A single sample is the source of the 20 T cell receptor beta chains below, sequenced in a study of CD8+ T cells in alopecia areata. Sequencing used cDNA as its template, made by extracting RNA and reverse transcribing it. Data came from immunoSEQ multiplex PCR; TCRdb stores just in-frame clones and leaves some out. The sample lists roughly 97,000 clones; roughly 41% were seen once. The sequenced sample was CD4+ T cells sorted from blood. The receptors here all came from a human donor with alopecia areata.

The table lists this clone with a few counts. This chain joins TRBV29-1 and TRBJ2-5; 9 positions match TRBD2. V trimming: 0 bases; J trimming: 5 bases; junction bases outside the gene matches: 10. Germline V lookup: CDR1 SQVTM, CDR2 ANQGSEA. This CDR3 has 16 residues. The CDR3 is CSVEDAWRGGQETQYF. CDR3 nucleotides: TGCAGCGTTGAAGATGCCTGGCGGGGGGGCCAGGAGACCCAGTACTTC.

This chain uses TRBV7-2 with TRBJ1-2; a weak D match, TRBD1 (5 bases). CDR1 and CDR2 (germline): SGHTA, FQGNSA. The CDR3 spans 15 residues. V was pared by 5 bases and J by 4 bases, with 17 bases between. CDR3 sequence (DNA): TGTGCCAGCAGCACAAATGCAGGGTCGGCCTATGGCTACACCTTC. Protein: CASSTNAGSAYGYTF.

This CDR3 is CASSLSWGAQSGANVLTF. In DNA, the CDR3 is TGTGCCAGCAGCCTAAGTTGGGGTGCTCAGTCCGGGGCCAACGTCCTGACTTTC. This sequence joins TRBV7-9 and TRBJ2-6, with D uncertain. Germline V gives CDR1 SEHNR, CDR2 FQNEAQ (reference sequence). The CDR3 covers 18 residues. Trimming cost V 5 bases and J 4 bases, with 21 bases left between them. The variable domain in full, completed from reference TRBV7-9 and TRBJ2-6, reads DTGVSQNPRHKITKRGQNVTFRCDPISEHNRLYWYRQTLGQGPEFLTYFQNEAQLEKSRLLSDRFSAERPKGSFSTLEIQRTEQGDSAMYLCASSLSWGAQSGANVLTFGAGSRLTVL.

The chain combines TRBV9 with TRBJ2-7; 7 bases are a match to TRBD1. The CDR3 contains 15 residues. V lost 4 bases and J lost 6; bases outside the gene matches: 13. The V gene's germline CDR1 is SGDLS and CDR2 YYNGEE. DNA for the CDR3: TGTGCCAGCAGCCCCCAGACAGGGCTTCGCGGCGAGCAGTACTTC. The encoded protein is CASSPQTGLRGEQYF.

This chain uses TRBV28 with TRBJ2-5; a weak D match, TRBD2 (6 bases). The V and J ends lost 7 bases and 1 base respectively, with 16 bases between them. Germline values: CDR1 MDHEN, CDR2 SYDVKM. The CDR3 covers 15 residues. The CDR3 DNA is TGTGCCAGCAAGCAGGGAGGCTCATTCCAAGAGACCCAGTACTTC. This translates into CASKQGGSFQETQYF.

The V gene is TRBV5-1, the J gene TRBJ1-4; D not certain. Trimming took off 4 bases at V and 5 bases at J, with 12 bases between the two ends. The CDR3 is made up of 14 amino acids. The V gene's germline CDR1 is SGHRS and CDR2 YFSETQ. The CDR3 loop reads CASSDQFGNEKLFF. In DNA, the CDR3 is TGCGCCAGCAGCGACCAGTTCGGGAATGAAAAACTGTTTTTT.

This clone occurred once. The chain employs TRBV5-4 and TRBJ2-7; 7 nucleotides agree with TRBD2. J gave up 1 base and V 4 bases, and 5 bases lay outside the gene matches. CDR1 is SGHNT and CDR2 is YYREEE in the germline V gene (reference sequence). This CDR3 contains 14 residues. CDR3 sequence: CASSPGLRSYEQYF. The DNA for the CDR3 is TGTGCCAGCAGCCCGGGACTACGTTCCTACGAGCAGTACTTC.

The V and J genes are TRBV7-9 and TRBJ1-2; D gene unclear. The length of the CDR3 is 14 residues. Germline CDR1 reads SEHNR; CDR2 reads FQNEAQ (reference sequence). Deletions cut 5 bases from V and 4 bases from J, with 14 bases between. As DNA, the CDR3 is TGTGCCAGCAGCCCCGGACCGTCTGGCTATGGCTACACCTTC. It codes for CASSPGPSGYGYTF.

This clone has only a few counts. V is TRBV19 and J is TRBJ2-1; D is unresolved. There are 13 residues in the CDR3. V lost 5 bases and J lost 3, with 8 bases in between. Germline-derived CDR1 and CDR2 are LNHDA and SQIVND (reference sequence). The DNA of the CDR3 is TGTGCCAGTAGTGAAGCCTTCTACAATGAGCAGTTCTTC. It specifies CASSEAFYNEQFF.

A note on this clone: A read error may produce the germline difference seen at one junction end. The chain combines TRBV4-2 with TRBJ2-5; 9 bases map to TRBD2. This CDR3 has 13 residues. CDR1 and CDR2 (germline): LGHNA, YNFKEQ. CDR3 amino acids: CASSQDLLAGQHF. DNA for the CDR3: TGTGCCAGCAGCCAAGATCTACTAGCGGGTCAACACTTC.

The chain couples TRBV7-8 to TRBJ2-7, with D perhaps matching TRBD1 or TRBD2 (5 bases each). This CDR3 region has 13 residues. V dropped 5 bases and J dropped 4 bases, with 12 bases sitting between them. Germline V gene lookup returns CDR1 SGHVS and CDR2 FQNEAQ. The CDR3 protein is CASSLGTMYEQYF. CDR3 nucleotide sequence: TGTGCCAGCAGCCTGGGGACGATGTACGAGCAGTACTTC.

The chain has TRBV6-5 and TRBJ1-6; 10 bases align to TRBD1. Germline V lookup: CDR1 MNHEY, CDR2 SVGAGI. Germline trimming cut 0 bases from V and 7 bases from J; bases unmatched to any gene: 3. CDR3 length equals 16 residues. CDR3 sequence reads: CASSYSKGQGNSPLHF. The CDR3 DNA reads TGTGCCAGCAGTTACTCGAAGGGACAGGGGAATTCACCCCTCCACTTT.

This chain connects TRBV5-1 to TRBJ2-1; D unresolved. CDR1 is SGHRS and CDR2 is YFSETQ in the germline V gene. Trimming pared 0 bases from V and 6 bases from J, leaving 10 bases between. This CDR3 contains 14 residues. DNA for the CDR3: TGCGCCAGCAGCTTGGGGGCCCCCCCCAATGAGCAGTTCTTC. Translated: CASSLGAPPNEQFF.

V gene TRBV30 combines with J gene TRBJ1-2; a weak D match, TRBD1 (6 bases). The germline V gene encodes CDR1 GTSNPN and CDR2 SVGIG (reference sequence). The V end lost 3 bases, the J end lost 5 bases, and 10 bases lay between the germline ends. This CDR3 is built from 12 residues. The CDR3 spells CAWSPRGYGYTF. The CDR3 bases are TGTGCCTGGAGCCCCAGGGGTTATGGCTACACCTTC.

The gene calls are TRBV7-9 and TRBJ2-7; TRBD2 might be the D (5 bases). The V gene lost 3 bases and the J gene lost 5 bases, with 14 bases spanning the gap. The CDR3 totals 14 residues. Looked up from germline, CDR1 is SEHNR and CDR2 is FQNEAQ (reference sequence). This CDR3 is CASSFTYPADEQYF. The CDR3 region has the DNA TGTGCCAGCAGCTTTACCTACCCAGCGGACGAGCAGTACTTC.

The J gene is TRBJ1-4, the V gene TRBV29-1, with D perhaps TRBD1 (6 bases). CDR3 length: 13 amino acids. The V end lost 7 bases, the J end lost 8 bases, and 17 bases lay between the germline ends. Per germline, CDR1 SQVTM and CDR2 ANQGSEA. In DNA form, the CDR3 reads TGCAGCGCCCGAGAGGGGGTAGAGGAAAAACTGTTTTTT. Its protein product is CSAREGVEEKLFF.

The rearrangement joins TRBV6-5 to TRBJ1-2; 9 nucleotides line up with TRBD1. V shed 6 bases, J shed 2 bases, and the junction held 4 bases outside the gene matches. Germline values: CDR1 MNHEY, CDR2 SVGAGI. This CDR3 comprises 14 residues. This chain's CDR3 is CASRDGQGNYGYTF. CDR3 nucleotide sequence: TGTGCCAGCAGGGACGGACAGGGGAACTATGGCTACACCTTC.

Only a few counts were recorded for this clone. The chain links TRBV6-5 to TRBJ1-5; a weak D match, TRBD1 (5 bases). V was cut by 5 bases and J by 9 bases, with 17 bases left in between. Germline assignment: CDR1 MNHEY and CDR2 SVGAGI. This CDR3 is 14 amino acids long. CDR3 in DNA: TGTGCCAGCAGTCCGGACAAGCGATTTTGGCCCCAGCATTTT. Encoded protein: CASSPDKRFWPQHF.

The chain uses TRBV6-5 and TRBJ2-7; TRBD2 agrees at 7 bases. Germline-derived CDR1 and CDR2 are MNHEY and SVGAGI. V shed 6 bases and J 6 bases; nucleotides not matched to a gene: 11. The CDR3 loop spans 14 amino acids. The CDR3 reads CASRPTGRTAEQYF. The CDR3 coding sequence is TGTGCCAGCAGACCTACCGGGAGGACGGCCGAGCAGTACTTC.

The gene calls are TRBV28 and TRBJ1-4, with D hard to call. The V end was cut by 5 bases, the J end by 5 bases, with 15 bases between. Germline values: CDR1 MDHEN, CDR2 SYDVKM. The CDR3 is 15 residues long. The CDR3 loop reads CASSPIVQPNEKLFF. The CDR3 DNA is TGTGCCAGCAGTCCCATTGTACAGCCGAATGAAAAACTGTTTTTT.